This TCR beta chain was obtained from a study of T cells in Graves' hyperthyroidism and ophthalmopathy. This clonotype has at least ten counts. Germline-derived CDR1 and CDR2 are MDHEN and SYDVKM. The CDR3 is 19 residues long. The ends were cut back, 6 bases at V and 6 bases at J, with 30 bases in the middle. The TCR beta CDR3 regions underwent amplification using RNA transcripts as the source. The TCR CDR3 first-round RT-PCR relied on the HTBI primer set. One entry per CDR3 protein results from TCRdb running MiXCR on the multiplex PCR reads. Here the sample spans roughly 560,000 distinct CDR3 sequences, roughly 14% being singletons. Diagnosis rested on symptoms, serum thyroxine and TRAb, thyroid ultrasound, and orbital computed tomography.

The sequencing sample was made of blood. The sequence was collected from a woman between 40 and 55 years old with Graves' ophthalmopathy. The J gene is TRBJ2-4, the V gene TRBV28, with a possible D match to TRBD1 (8 bases). The chain's CDR3 is CASRGRQGYLWSGTNIQYF. CDR3 sequence (DNA): TGTGCCAGCAGGGGGCGACAGGGGTACCTTTGGAGCGGGACAAACATTCAGTACTTC.